The sequence of this T cell receptor (beta chain) was determined in a study of T cell responses to AZD1222 COVID-19 vaccine. V trimming: 2 bases; J trimming: 7 bases; junction bases outside the gene matches: 9. CDR3 length equals 16 residues. Germline-derived CDR1 and CDR2 are MNHEY and SVGAGI. Profiled with immunoSEQ multiplex PCR; TCRdb holds only in-frame clones, not every one. Found here are more than 150,000 clones, around 90% of them singletons; the top ten hold approximately 0.5%. The gene calls are TRBV6-5 and TRBJ1-3, with 9 nucleotides matching TRBD1. Source: peripheral blood, taken on day 0 of AZD1222 vaccination. This receptor was identified in an adult in good health. This chain's CDR3 is CASSYGTGTGLNTIYF. The CDR3 DNA follows: TGTGCCAGCAGTTACGGGACCGGGACAGGGCTCAACACCATATATTTT.